Sequencing of this T cell receptor (beta chain) was carried out in a study of T cell responses to AZD1222 COVID-19 vaccine. The V and J ends lost 1 base and 6 bases, in that order; junction bases with no gene match: 4. This CDR3 has 15 residues. CDR1 and CDR2 (germline): SGHTA, FQGNSA. Clones were read by immunoSEQ multiplex PCR, and TCRdb kept only the in-frame ones, dropping some. The profile shows roughly 120,000 clones, 90% of them singletons. The TCR was taken from an adult who received the MenACWY meningococcal vaccine as a control. Sequences were derived from peripheral blood, sampled 28 days after the second dose of the MenACWY control vaccine. The rearrangement joins TRBV7-2 to TRBJ1-5; the match to TRBD1 covers 9 bases. CDR3: CASSLGQGDGQPQHF. In nucleotides, the CDR3 is TGTGCCAGCAGCTTAGGACAGGGGGACGGTCAGCCCCAGCATTTT.